These 32 T cell receptor beta chains originate from one sample sequenced in a study of T cell clones after liver transplantation. Generated by immunoSEQ multiplex PCR, the TCRdb table keeps only in-frame clones and is missing some. The profile shows tens of thousands of clones, 71% of them singletons. The specimen comprised CD4+ T cells from blood, sampled before liver transplant. The receptor set was obtained from a human donor who received a liver transplant.

The genes are TRBV2 and TRBJ2-1; D not resolved. Between the trimmed V and J ends, which lost 5 bases and 7 bases, there was a span of 9 bases. This CDR3 has 12 amino acids. CDR1 and CDR2 (germline): SNHLY, FYNNEI. Written as DNA, the CDR3 is TGTGCCAGCAGTCCGGAGTCTAATGAGCAGTTCTTC. Protein sequence: CASSPESNEQFF.

The V gene is TRBV30, the J gene TRBJ1-1; a possible D gene is TRBD1 (5 bases). The length of the CDR3 is 15 residues. Deletions cut 4 bases from V and 0 bases from J, with 15 bases between. The germline V gene has CDR1 GTSNPN and CDR2 SVGIG (reference sequence). CDR3 sequence (DNA): TGTGCCTGGACCGGGGGGGGAGGGATGAACACTGAAGCTTTCTTT. Protein product: CAWTGGGGMNTEAFF.

V and J are TRBV6-5 and TRBJ2-7; D might be TRBD2 (5 bases). This CDR3 region has 11 residues. Germline values: CDR1 MNHEY, CDR2 SVGAGI. Between the trimmed V and J ends, which lost 4 bases and 6 bases, there was a span of 7 bases. This chain's CDR3 is CASSWETEQYF. The CDR3 DNA reads TGTGCCAGCAGTTGGGAGACCGAGCAGTACTTC.

Here the CDR3 DNA reads TGTGCCAGCAGTTTCCGGGAACGTGGCTACACCTTC. This encodes CASSFRERGYTF. The genes are TRBV28 and TRBJ1-2; no firm D call. V lost 3 bases, J lost 7 bases, and 9 bases lay in between. Germline V CDR1 and CDR2: MDHEN, SYDVKM. This CDR3 comprises 12 residues.

This chain joins TRBV6-1 and TRBJ1-5; 9 bases line up with TRBD1. Germline values: CDR1 MNHNS, CDR2 SASEGT. CDR3 length: 13 residues. Germline trimming cut 7 bases from V and 6 bases from J; bases unmatched to any gene: 4. The CDR3 sequence is CASNRQGGQPQHF. In DNA form, the CDR3 reads TGTGCCAGCAATCGACAGGGGGGTCAGCCCCAGCATTTT.

The chain carries TRBV6-5 and TRBJ2-7, with 9 bases lining up with TRBD1. The CDR3 loop spans 16 amino acids. The germline V gene encodes CDR1 MNHEY and CDR2 SVGAGI. V was pared by 2 bases and J by 1 base, with 6 bases of the junction left unmatched. The CDR3, as DNA: TGTGCCAGCAGTTACGACGGGACAGGGAGATCCTACGAGCAGTACTTC. Translated, it gives CASSYDGTGRSYEQYF.

This clone was counted only a few times. The chain uses TRBV5-4 and TRBJ2-5; TRBD1 is a possible D gene (5 bases). V was cut by 4 bases and J by 5 bases, with 12 bases left in between. CDR3 size: 13 residues. CDR1 is SGHNT, CDR2 YYREEE, per germline (reference sequence). In DNA, the CDR3 is TGTGCCAGCAGCCTGGCAGGGTTGGAGACCCAGTACTTC. Translated, it gives CASSLAGLETQYF.

The chain combines TRBV9 with TRBJ2-3, with 12 bases matching TRBD2. V shed 4 bases, J shed 5 bases, and the junction held 8 bases outside the gene matches. This CDR3 contains 16 residues. CDR1 SGDLS and CDR2 YYNGEE come from the germline V gene. The DNA of the CDR3 is TGTGCCAGCAGCTCAGGGTGGACTAGCGGGGAAGATACGCAGTATTTT. It is translated as CASSSGWTSGEDTQYF.

The chain couples TRBV6-6 to TRBJ1-5, with 10 bases fitting TRBD1. Trimming took 5 bases from V and 6 from J; bases not matched to a gene: 7. This CDR3 is built from 15 residues. Germline V CDR1 and CDR2: MNHNY, SVGAGI (reference sequence). The CDR3 nucleotides are TGTGCCAGCAGTGGGGGACAGGGGCGAGGTCAGCCCCAGCATTTT. Its protein product is CASSGGQGRGQPQHF.

This CDR3 reads CASSRGGYGYTF. The DNA for the CDR3 is TGTGCCAGCAGCCGAGGGGGCTATGGCTACACCTTC. This chain joins TRBV7-2 and TRBJ1-2, with D possibly matching TRBD1 (6 bases). V lost 5 bases to trimming and J lost 4 bases, with 8 bases between them. The CDR3 loop spans 12 amino acids. The germline V gene encodes CDR1 SGHTA and CDR2 FQGNSA.

This clone was seen just once. This chain connects TRBV18 to TRBJ1-1; no reliable D call. Germline assignment: CDR1 KGHSH and CDR2 LQKENI. V was clipped by 4 bases and J by 1 base, with 4 bases between them. This CDR3 is built from 12 residues. The CDR3: CASSRQNTEAFF. CDR3 DNA: TGTGCCAGCTCACGACAGAACACTGAAGCTTTCTTT.

This chain uses TRBV11-2 with TRBJ2-2; the match to TRBD2 covers 8 bases. The ends lost 1 base at V and 6 bases at J; junction bases unmatched: 13. The length of the CDR3 is 18 residues. In germline, CDR1 is SGHAT, CDR2 FQNNGV. CDR3 amino acids: CASSLGASGGLRAGELFF. Written as DNA, the CDR3 is TGTGCCAGCAGCTTAGGGGCCAGCGGGGGCCTCAGGGCCGGGGAGCTGTTTTTT.

This clone appeared many times. The chain combines TRBV7-2 with TRBJ2-2; perhaps TRBD2 as D (7 bases). CDR1 is SGHTA and CDR2 is FQGNSA in the germline V gene. The CDR3 covers 15 residues. V was clipped by 5 bases and J by 5 bases, with 15 bases between them. The CDR3 region is CASSLAGAVTGELFF. The CDR3, as DNA: TGTGCCAGCAGCCTGGCGGGGGCAGTAACCGGGGAGCTGTTTTTT.

The chain uses TRBV6-1 and TRBJ1-4; D is perhaps TRBD1 (5 bases). Germline V gene lookup returns CDR1 MNHNS and CDR2 SASEGT. The CDR3 sequence is 14 residues long. The V end lost 6 bases, the J end lost 3 bases, and 11 bases lay between the germline ends. The CDR3 bases are TGTGCCAGCAGCCCGACAGTGTCTAATGAAAAACTGTTTTTT. It translates to CASSPTVSNEKLFF.

This chain joins TRBV7-2 and TRBJ2-1, with D perhaps TRBD2 (7 bases). The germline V gene has CDR1 SGHTA and CDR2 FQGNSA. The length of the CDR3 is 17 residues. The V end was cut by 3 bases, the J end by 2 bases, with 17 bases between. CDR3 amino acids: CASSFQVGGPPYNEQFF. The CDR3 DNA reads TGTGCCAGCAGCTTTCAAGTGGGGGGGCCCCCCTACAATGAGCAGTTCTTC. Drawing the rest from reference TRBV7-2 and TRBJ2-1, the complete variable domain is GAGVSQSPSNKVTEKGKDVELRCDPISGHTALYWYRQSLGQGLEFLIYFQGNSAPDKSGLPSDRFSAERTGGSVSTLTIQRTQQEDSAVYLCASSFQVGGPPYNEQFFGPGTRLTVL.

This clone was detected only a few times. V usage is TRBV10-3 and J usage is TRBJ1-1, with 7 bases lining up with TRBD1. Trimming took 0 bases from V and 10 from J; bases not matched to a gene: 2. Germline V gives CDR1 ENHRY, CDR2 SYGVKD. The CDR3 covers 12 residues. The CDR3 reads CAISESQGGAFF. The CDR3 DNA reads TGTGCCATCAGTGAGTCCCAGGGGGGAGCTTTCTTT.

The chain recombines TRBV4-2 with TRBJ2-1, with 11 bases that match TRBD2. J was trimmed by 9 bases and V by 0 bases; bases with no gene match: 10. CDR1 and CDR2 from the germline V gene are LGHNA and YNFKEQ. The CDR3 contains 17 residues. The DNA for the CDR3 is TGTGCCAGCAGCCAAGATAGTAGCGGGGGGGCCGGTAGTGAGCAGTTCTTC. Translation: CASSQDSSGGAGSEQFF.

This clone appeared a few times. The chain joins TRBV7-2 to TRBJ1-5; no reliable D call. Germline V lookup: CDR1 SGHTA, CDR2 FQGNSA. With 1 base removed from V and 4 bases from J, the gap between germline ends came to 11 bases. This CDR3 spans 15 amino acids. CDR3 amino acids: CASSLGPDLNQPQHF. The CDR3 DNA follows: TGTGCCAGCAGCTTAGGACCAGACTTAAATCAGCCCCAGCATTTT.

At least ten counts were recorded for this clone. V gene TRBV5-1 combines with J gene TRBJ2-7; perhaps TRBD1 as D (6 bases). Trimming took 0 bases from V and 5 from J, leaving 9 bases between them. This CDR3 has 13 amino acids. Germline V gene sequence: CDR1 SGHRS, CDR2 YFSETQ. Here the CDR3 reads CASSLGTADEQYF. CDR3 DNA: TGCGCCAGCAGCTTGGGGACAGCAGACGAGCAGTACTTC.

Worth noting for this clone: Different DNA sequences within this sample yield the same CDR3. The rearrangement links TRBV20-1 to TRBJ1-2; unclear D gene. V shed 3 bases and J shed 8 bases, with 10 bases lying between them. The CDR3 covers 11 residues. Per germline, CDR1 DFQATT and CDR2 SNEGSKA (reference sequence). CDR3 protein: CSASSRRGYTF. CDR3 nucleotides: TGCAGTGCTAGTTCCCGTCGGGGCTACACCTTC.

This chain uses TRBV21-1 with TRBJ1-1; TRBD1 is the table's D call and was not checked against the DNA. TRBV21-1 is flagged as a pseudogene. CDR3 length equals 16 residues. The CDR3 region has the DNA TGTGCCTCTGCACATGGGGCCGACCCGGTGGACACTGAAGCTTTCTTT. As protein: CASAHGADPVDTEAFF.

The rearrangement links TRBV18 to TRBJ1-6; D gene ambiguous. Trimming pared 3 bases from V and 0 bases from J, leaving 12 bases between. The CDR3 length is 17 residues. The germline CDR1 and CDR2 sequences are KGHSH and LQKENI. DNA for the CDR3: TGTGCCAGCTCACCGGTGAACGGAGGCTCCTATAATTCACCCCTCCACTTT. Its translation is CASSPVNGGSYNSPLHF.

The chain combines TRBV7-7 with TRBJ2-3, with D possibly TRBD2 on 5 matching bases. V shed 5 bases and J shed 5 bases, with 11 bases lying between them. In germline, CDR1 is SSHAT, CDR2 FNYEAQ (reference sequence). This CDR3 region has 13 residues. The CDR3 reads CASSGSRVDTQYF. In DNA, the CDR3 is TGTGCCAGCAGCGGATCGAGGGTAGATACGCAGTATTTT.

V gene TRBV11-1 combines with J gene TRBJ2-2; D is possibly TRBD1 (6 bases). Deletions cut 2 bases from V and 4 bases from J, with 14 bases between. The germline V gene has CDR1 SGHAT and CDR2 FQDESV (reference sequence). This CDR3 is 16 amino acids long. The DNA for the CDR3 is TGTGCCAGCAGCTTACGGACAGTATTAATCACCGGGGAGCTGTTTTTT. This translates into CASSLRTVLITGELFF.

Written as DNA, the CDR3 is TGCGCCAGCAGCTTGTATACGAGCGGGGGGATTCAAGAGACCCAGTACTTC. Residues: CASSLYTSGGIQETQYF. The chain uses TRBV5-1 and TRBJ2-5; 9 nucleotides line up with TRBD2. Trimming took 1 base from V and 2 from J; bases not matched to a gene: 9. The CDR3 totals 17 residues. Germline loops: CDR1 SGHRS, CDR2 YFSETQ.

The V and J genes are TRBV5-1 and TRBJ2-6; weak D call: TRBD1 (6 bases). Trimming cost V 0 bases and J 4 bases, with 14 bases left between them. This CDR3 comprises 17 residues. Per germline, CDR1 SGHRS and CDR2 YFSETQ. The CDR3 bases are TGCGCCAGCAGCTTGGCTGTTGGGGGCAGAGGGGCCAACGTCCTGACTTTC. Its translation is CASSLAVGGRGANVLTF.

The DNA of the CDR3 is TGTGCCAGCAGTTTAATGGGACAGACCAATTCACCCCTCCACTTT. Residues: CASSLMGQTNSPLHF. The chain uses TRBV28 and TRBJ1-6, with 7 positions matching TRBD1. Germline V gene lookup returns CDR1 MDHEN and CDR2 SYDVKM. The CDR3 consists of 15 residues. The V segment lost 2 bases and the J segment 7 bases; nucleotides outside the gene matches: 5.

The chain carries TRBV29-1 and TRBJ1-4; 7 bases match TRBD1. The CDR3 contains 14 residues. The trim removed 6 bases at V and 0 bases at J, leaving 4 bases unmatched. The germline V gene encodes CDR1 SQVTM and CDR2 ANQGSEA. CDR3 region: CSVGTATTNEKLFF. CDR3 DNA sequence: TGCAGCGTCGGGACAGCCACAACTAATGAAAAACTGTTTTTT.

The rearrangement uses TRBV21-1 and TRBJ1-2; the table names TRBD1, a call not compared with the DNA. TRBV21-1 is flagged as a pseudogene. The CDR3 spans 13 residues. The CDR3 DNA follows: TGTGCCAGCAGCAACCGGGACACGTATGGCTACACCTTC. Translated: CASSNRDTYGYTF.

The chain links TRBV6-5 to TRBJ1-1, with D unclear. The CDR3 covers 11 residues. Germline CDR1 MNHEY, CDR2 SVGAGI. Trimming cost V 6 bases and J 7 bases, with 9 bases left between them. CDR3 in DNA: TGTGCCAGCAGGCTCCACTTTGAAGCTTTCTTT. Amino acids: CASRLHFEAFF.

This clone turned up a few times. The chain uses TRBV2 and TRBJ1-2; D remains unclear. Germline V gives CDR1 SNHLY, CDR2 FYNNEI. Trimming pared 4 bases from V and 8 bases from J, leaving 14 bases between. The CDR3 totals 13 residues. CDR3 residues: CASSAGRSGGYTF. For the CDR3, the DNA is TGTGCCAGCAGTGCCGGGCGGTCGGGGGGCTACACCTTC.

This clone appeared once. The chain joins TRBV6-5 to TRBJ2-2; TRBD2 might be the D (5 bases). Germline V gene data show CDR1 as MNHEY and CDR2 as SVGAGI. Trimming stripped 5 bases from V and 9 bases from J, with 13 bases between. The CDR3 length is 13 residues. CDR3 protein: CASSRERGRELFF. For the CDR3, the DNA is TGTGCCAGCAGTAGGGAACGAGGGAGGGAGCTGTTTTTT.